The sequence of this T cell receptor beta chain was determined in a study of shared clonotypes between healthy human individuals. Into CD45RA+ naive and CD45RA-negative memory subsets, the CD4+ cells were split. Clones were sequenced by immunoSEQ multiplex PCR, and TCRdb holds only the in-frame ones, with some missing. In the table there are 1,400,000 or so clones, around 98.5% of which are singletons. CDR3 length equals 14 residues. V lost 3 bases, J lost 5 bases, and 15 bases lay in between. Germline V gives CDR1 SGHNT, CDR2 YYREEE (reference sequence). What was sequenced was naive CD4+ T cells sorted from blood. This sample's subset: CD45RA+ positively selected. V gene TRBV5-4 combines with J gene TRBJ2-7; D possibly matches TRBD1 or TRBD2 (6 bases each). The clonotype comes from a man aged 30 to 45 in good health. CDR3: CASSSQGWEDEQYF. In nucleotides, the CDR3 is TGTGCCAGCAGCTCACAGGGATGGGAGGACGAGCAGTACTTC.